The T cell receptor beta chain described here comes from a study of vaccination and CD4 T cells after COVID-19. Turning to the study itself: Post-vaccination specimens were collected at a median of roughly 78 days following dose two (range 14 to 241). The cells in question were stimulated using overlapping spike peptides derived from SARS-CoV-2, HCoV-NL63, HCoV-OC43 and HCoV-229E.

Treatment: approximately nine-day PBMC culture with coronavirus spike peptide pools or control peptides (ViraFEST assay). Harvesting of the unexposed donor's CD4+ T cells predated the COVID-19 pandemic (2011-2018). Whole-study findings and limits: The median SARS-CoV-2-reactive clonotype number increased from approximately 21 to 38, without statistical significance.

CDR1 and CDR2 (germline): LGHDT, YNNKEL (reference sequence). The V gene lost 0 bases and the J gene lost 8 bases, with 16 bases spanning the gap. The CDR3 covers 15 residues. Cultured CD4+ T-cell DNA underwent Oncomine TCR Beta short-read sequencing. The genomic DNA was obtained from cultured CD4+ T cells by extraction with the QIAamp micro DNA kit. TCRdb itself ran the PCR reads through MiXCR, one entry per CDR3 protein. The sample contains 7,000 to 9,000 distinct CDR3 sequences, approximately 31% of which appear only once. A remark on this clonotype: The target antigen is unknown.

This chain links TRBV3-1 with TRBJ1-2; D is unclear. This clonotype was sampled from a human donor in good health. Sequenced input: CD4+ T cells from blood, cultured in vitro. The CDR3 sequence: CASSQESGTPRGYTF. CDR3 nucleotide sequence: TGTGCCAGCAGCCAAGAATCCGGTACCCCGCGGGGCTACACCTTC.